This entry describes one T cell receptor (beta chain). Clones were read by immunoSEQ multiplex PCR, and TCRdb kept only the in-frame ones, dropping some. The sample includes roughly 150,000 clones, 75% to 90% of them seen just once. This CDR3 is 12 amino acids long. Germline values: CDR1 MNHEY, CDR2 SMNVEV (reference sequence). The V end was cut by 10 bases, the J end by 7 bases, with 14 bases between. The data derive from a study of blood T cell repertoires in COVID-19. On the study more broadly: Nucleic acid was either cDNA or gDNA, and it came from T cells, B-cell-depleted T cells, or PBMCs.

The TCR sequence derives from an older woman with active COVID-19. This chain joins TRBV27 and TRBJ2-1; TRBD2 might be the D (7 bases). Sample: peripheral blood. The CDR3 spells CATMGGANEQFF. The CDR3 DNA is TGTGCCACAATGGGGGGGGCGAATGAGCAGTTCTTC.